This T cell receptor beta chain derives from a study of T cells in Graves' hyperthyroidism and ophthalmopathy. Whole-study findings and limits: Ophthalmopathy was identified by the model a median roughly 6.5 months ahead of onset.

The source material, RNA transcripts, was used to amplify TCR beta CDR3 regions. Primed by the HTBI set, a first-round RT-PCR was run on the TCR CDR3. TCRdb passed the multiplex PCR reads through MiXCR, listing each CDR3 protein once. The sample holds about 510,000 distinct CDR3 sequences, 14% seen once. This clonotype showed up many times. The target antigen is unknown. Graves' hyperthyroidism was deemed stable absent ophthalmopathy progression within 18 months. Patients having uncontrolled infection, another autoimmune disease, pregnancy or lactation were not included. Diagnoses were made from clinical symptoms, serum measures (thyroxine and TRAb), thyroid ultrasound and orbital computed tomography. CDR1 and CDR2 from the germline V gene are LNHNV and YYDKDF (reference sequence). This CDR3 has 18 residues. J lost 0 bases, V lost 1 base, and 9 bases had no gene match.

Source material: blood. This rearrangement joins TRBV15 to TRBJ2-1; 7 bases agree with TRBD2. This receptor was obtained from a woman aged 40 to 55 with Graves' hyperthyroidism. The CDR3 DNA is TGTGCCACCAGCAGAGTCCACCTAGCGGCCCTCTCCTACAATGAGCAGTTCTTC. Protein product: CATSRVHLAALSYNEQFF.